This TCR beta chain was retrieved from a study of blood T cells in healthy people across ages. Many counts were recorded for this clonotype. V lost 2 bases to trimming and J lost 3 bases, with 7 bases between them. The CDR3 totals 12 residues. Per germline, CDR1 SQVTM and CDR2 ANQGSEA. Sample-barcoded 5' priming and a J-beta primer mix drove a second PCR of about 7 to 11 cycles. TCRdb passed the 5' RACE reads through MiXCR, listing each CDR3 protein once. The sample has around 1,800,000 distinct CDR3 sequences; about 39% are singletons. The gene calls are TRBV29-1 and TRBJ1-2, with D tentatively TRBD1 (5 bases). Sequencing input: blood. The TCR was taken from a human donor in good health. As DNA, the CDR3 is TGCAGCGTTGAACAGGGAGACTATGGCTACACCTTC. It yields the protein CSVEQGDYGYTF.